The source of this T cell receptor (beta chain) is a study of T cells after yellow fever vaccination. Overall study results and limits: Once the booster was given, most primary-vaccination clones reappeared, at around 95% for CD4 and approximately 88% for CD8.

At least ten counts were recorded for this clonotype. Its matching antigen is unknown. TCRdb ran MiXCR on the 5' RACE reads and lists one entry per CDR3 protein. This sample carries just under 600,000 distinct CDR3 sequences, approximately 13% of them seen once, and the ten largest clones take over 11%. V dropped 2 bases and J dropped 4; count of bases not matched to a gene: 5. Germline values: CDR1 SGHKS, CDR2 YYEKEE (reference sequence). This CDR3 is built from 15 residues. The TCR was taken from a man aged 30 to 45 who received the YFV17D yellow fever vaccine. Source: PBMCs, taken on the day of the yellow fever booster vaccination. V gene TRBV5-5 combines with J gene TRBJ1-4, with 7 positions matching TRBD1. The CDR3 here is CASSFRTGNNEKLFF. The CDR3 DNA sequence: TGTGCCAGCAGCTTTCGGACAGGAAATAATGAAAAACTGTTTTTT.